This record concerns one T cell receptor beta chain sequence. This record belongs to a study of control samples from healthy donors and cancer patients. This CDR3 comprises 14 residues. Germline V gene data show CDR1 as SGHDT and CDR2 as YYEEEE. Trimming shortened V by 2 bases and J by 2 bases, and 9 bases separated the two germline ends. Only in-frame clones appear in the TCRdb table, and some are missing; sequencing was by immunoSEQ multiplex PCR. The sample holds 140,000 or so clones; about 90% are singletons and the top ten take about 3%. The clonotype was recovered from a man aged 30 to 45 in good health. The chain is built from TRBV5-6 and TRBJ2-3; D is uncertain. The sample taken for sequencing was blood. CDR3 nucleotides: TGTGCCAGCAGCTTAGGCGGAAACACAGATACGCAGTATTTT. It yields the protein CASSLGGNTDTQYF. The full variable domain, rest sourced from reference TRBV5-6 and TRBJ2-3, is DAGVTQSPTHLIKTRGQQVTLRCSPKSGHDTVSWYQQALGQGPQFIFQYYEEEERQRGNFPDRFSGHQFPNYSSELNVNALLLGDSALYLCASSLGGNTDTQYFGPGTRLTVL.